This entry lists 9 T cell receptor beta chains sequenced from one sample in a study of TIL therapy for anti-PD-1-resistant metastatic lung cancer. Time point given: pre-treatment sample, taken before nivolumab and TIL therapy. Tumor tissue came from excised metastases, mostly pleural nodules or supraclavicular lymph nodes. Sequencing used immunoSEQ v3. Generated by immunoSEQ multiplex PCR, the TCRdb table keeps only in-frame clones and is missing some. Altogether about 100,000 clones are present, 50% to 70% being singletons, with the ten largest covering approximately 11%. The specimen was tumor tissue, collected at baseline. The receptor source for this set is a person aged 25 to 79 with non-small cell lung cancer.

Only a few counts were recorded for this clone. The chain's CDR3 is CASSLRGQASEKLFF. The CDR3 DNA reads as TGTGCCAGCAGCTTACGGGGACAGGCAAGTGAAAAACTGTTTTTT. The chain employs TRBV5-6 and TRBJ1-4, with 8 bases identical to TRBD1. J gave up 7 bases and V 2 bases, and 7 bases lay outside the gene matches. CDR3 size: 15 residues. Germline values: CDR1 SGHDT, CDR2 YYEEEE.

This clone was observed once. The genes are TRBV13 and TRBJ2-2; D unclear. Trimming stripped 6 bases from V and 7 bases from J, with 6 bases between. Germline lookup yields CDR1 PRHDT and CDR2 FYEKMQ (reference sequence). The CDR3 spans 11 residues. Here the CDR3 reads CASRGGGELFF. CDR3 bases: TGTGCCAGCAGGGGCGGCGGGGAGCTGTTTTTT.

This clone showed up just a few times. The chain links TRBV11-2 to TRBJ2-3; tentative D call: TRBD2 (6 bases). The V gene lost 1 base and the J gene lost 4 bases, with 15 bases spanning the gap. From germline, CDR1 is SGHAT and CDR2 FQNNGV. The CDR3 loop spans 16 amino acids. CDR3 sequence: CASSLAAGRSADTQYF. For the CDR3, the DNA is TGTGCCAGCAGCTTAGCTGCAGGGAGGTCCGCAGATACGCAGTATTTT.

This chain links TRBV9 with TRBJ2-3; maybe TRBD2 (6 bases). Germline CDR1 reads SGDLS; CDR2 reads YYNGEE. V dropped 0 bases and J dropped 0 bases, with 8 bases sitting between them. This CDR3 region has 15 residues. CDR3 protein: CASSVVAASTDTQYF. The CDR3 region has the DNA TGTGCCAGCAGCGTAGTAGCGGCTAGCACAGATACGCAGTATTTT.

The chain carries TRBV2 and TRBJ1-4; D perhaps matches TRBD1 (5 bases). The V and J ends lost 4 bases and 4 bases respectively, with 13 bases between them. Germline V gene sequence: CDR1 SNHLY, CDR2 FYNNEI. The CDR3 covers 15 residues. This chain's CDR3 is CASSGGEGFNEKLFF. The CDR3 nucleotides are TGTGCCAGCAGTGGAGGGGAGGGGTTTAATGAAAAACTGTTTTTT.

The genes are TRBV7-9 and TRBJ2-3; 8 positions agree with TRBD2. This CDR3 contains 13 residues. Germline V gene sequence: CDR1 SEHNR, CDR2 FQNEAQ (reference sequence). V trimming: 5 bases; J trimming: 3 bases; junction bases outside the gene matches: 1. For the CDR3, the DNA is TGTGCCAGCAGCCGGGGGGGGACAGATACGCAGTATTTT. Amino acid sequence: CASSRGGTDTQYF.

The rearrangement joins TRBV7-8 to TRBJ2-1, with 9 bases identical to TRBD2. The CDR3 covers 15 residues. Trimming cost V 0 bases and J 6 bases; bases outside gene matches: 3. The germline V gene encodes CDR1 SGHVS and CDR2 FQNEAQ. This CDR3 reads CASSLASGSSNEQFF. The CDR3 nucleotides are TGTGCCAGCAGCTTAGCTAGCGGGAGTTCCAATGAGCAGTTCTTC.

The chain carries TRBV11-2 and TRBJ2-1; 11 positions agree with TRBD2. Per the germline V gene, CDR1 is SGHAT and CDR2 is FQNNGV. This CDR3 is built from 15 residues. Trimming took 4 bases from V and 8 from J; bases not matched to a gene: 7. The CDR3 DNA reads TGTGCCAGCAGCTACCCCACTAGCGGGAGCTATGAGCAGTTCTTC. The encoded protein is CASSYPTSGSYEQFF.

V and J are TRBV7-8 and TRBJ2-5, with D possibly TRBD2 on 5 matching bases. The CDR3 contains 17 residues. Per germline, CDR1 SGHVS and CDR2 FQNEAQ. The V end was cut by 1 base, the J end by 2 bases, with 17 bases between. The CDR3 loop is CASSLGGGRVFQETQYF. The CDR3 region has the DNA TGTGCCAGCAGCTTAGGTGGTGGGCGGGTGTTTCAAGAGACCCAGTACTTC.